These 19 T cell receptor beta chains were sequenced from one sample in a study of blood T cell repertoires in COVID-19. This table comes from immunoSEQ multiplex PCR, and its TCRdb copy is limited to in-frame clones, with some not included. The data hold 410,000 or so clones, with about 89% observed a single time. The source material was peripheral blood. These receptors all come from a woman aged 40 to 50 with COVID-19, enrolled during active disease.

The CDR3 loop is CASIRLAGGPFF. The CDR3 coding sequence is TGTGCCAGCATCCGACTAGCGGGAGGGCCCTTCTTC. The V call is TRBV5-8, the J call TRBJ2-1; TRBD2 matches 14 bases. Germline-derived CDR1 and CDR2 are SGHTS and YDEGEE. V gave up 6 bases and J gave up 16 bases; unmatched junction bases: 6. This CDR3 contains 12 residues. The complete variable domain, with remaining parts taken from reference TRBV5-8 and TRBJ2-1, reads EAGVTQSPTHLIKTRGQQATLRCSPISGHTSVYWYQQALGLGLQFLLWYDEGEERNRGNFPPRFSGRQFPNYSSELNVNALELEDSALYLCASIRLAGGPFFGPGTRLTVL.

The J gene is TRBJ2-3, the V gene TRBV28; maybe TRBD1 (5 bases). The CDR3 runs 13 residues. The germline CDR1 and CDR2 sequences are MDHEN and SYDVKM. V shed 5 bases and J shed 6 bases, with 12 bases lying between them. The CDR3 DNA reads as TGTGCCAGCAGTCCTCTAGGGGCGGATACGCAGTATTTT. Its protein is CASSPLGADTQYF.

CDR3 region: CASSIRAGGGNNEQFF. Here the CDR3 DNA reads TGTGCCAGTAGTATTAGGGCGGGAGGTGGAAACAATGAGCAGTTCTTC. The chain carries TRBV19 and TRBJ2-1, with 8 bases fitting TRBD2. V shed 3 bases and J 5 bases; nucleotides not matched to a gene: 9. Looked up from germline, CDR1 is LNHDA and CDR2 is SQIVND (reference sequence). This CDR3 is built from 16 residues.

The rearrangement uses TRBV6-5 and TRBJ2-1; TRBD1 might be the D (5 bases). The CDR3 contains 12 residues. Trimming removed 5 bases from V and 15 bases from J, with 17 bases in between. The V gene's germline CDR1 is MNHEY and CDR2 SVGAGI. The CDR3 is CASSLALGVPFF. As DNA, the CDR3 is TGTGCCAGCAGTCTGGCCCTAGGGGTTCCGTTCTTC.

The rearrangement joins TRBV9 to TRBJ2-3; D possibly corresponds to TRBD2 (5 bases). Trimming stripped 0 bases from V and 3 bases from J, with 14 bases between. The CDR3 is 16 residues long. The germline V gene has CDR1 SGDLS and CDR2 YYNGEE. This CDR3 is CASSVVDSLGTDTQYF. CDR3 sequence (DNA): TGTGCCAGCAGCGTAGTGGACTCGCTCGGTACAGATACGCAGTATTTT.

This sequence joins TRBV7-2 and TRBJ2-7, with 7 bases lining up with TRBD2. The ends lost 2 bases at V and 0 bases at J; junction bases unmatched: 4. Germline CDR1 reads SGHTA; CDR2 reads FQGNSA. There are 15 residues in the CDR3. This CDR3 is CASSLYLAVSYEQYF. The CDR3 DNA follows: TGTGCCAGCAGCTTATATCTAGCGGTCTCCTACGAGCAGTACTTC. The full variable domain, its missing parts supplied by reference TRBV7-2 and TRBJ2-7, is GAGVSQSPSNKVTEKGKDVELRCDPISGHTALYWYRQSLGQGLEFLIYFQGNSAPDKSGLPSDRFSAERTGGSVSTLTIQRTQQEDSAVYLCASSLYLAVSYEQYFGPGTRLTVT.

The V gene is TRBV6-2 or TRBV6-3, the J gene TRBJ2-7; the match to TRBD2 covers 11 bases. Per the germline V gene, CDR1 is MNHEY and CDR2 is SVGEGT. The CDR3 contains 16 residues. Unmatched junction bases numbered 5, after V lost 2 bases and J lost 2 bases. The CDR3 coding sequence is TGTGCCAGCAGTTACCCCACTAGCGGGAGAACCTACGAGCAGTACTTC. It specifies CASSYPTSGRTYEQYF.

J is TRBJ2-7 and V is TRBV5-5; 7 nucleotides line up with TRBD1. V was pared by 0 bases and J by 7 bases, with 10 bases of the junction left unmatched. This CDR3 has 15 amino acids. Germline lookup yields CDR1 SGHKS and CDR2 YYEKEE (reference sequence). The CDR3 protein is CASSLGMGQIKEQYF. CDR3 nucleotides: TGTGCCAGCAGCTTGGGTATGGGACAGATAAAGGAGCAGTACTTC.

This clone appeared many times. The chain employs TRBV4-2 and TRBJ2-1; 13 positions match TRBD2. The CDR3 sequence is 17 residues long. The V gene's germline CDR1 is LGHNA and CDR2 YNFKEQ. The V gene end was trimmed by 4 bases and the J gene end by 6 bases; junction bases not matched to a gene: 9. The CDR3 nucleotides read TGTGCCAGCAGCCGAGAAGATACTAGCGGGAGGGCCAATGAGCAGTTCTTC. It codes for CASSREDTSGRANEQFF.

V usage is TRBV6-5 and J usage is TRBJ1-2; D perhaps matches TRBD1 (6 bases). From germline, CDR1 is MNHEY and CDR2 SVGAGI. This CDR3 comprises 15 residues. V was clipped by 6 bases and J by 5 bases, with 19 bases between them. The chain's CDR3 is CASSFFARGGYGYTF. As DNA, the CDR3 is TGTGCCAGCAGCTTCTTCGCCAGGGGAGGGTATGGCTACACCTTC.

The V gene is TRBV5-1, the J gene TRBJ2-3; the D is unclear. CDR3 length equals 17 residues. V was clipped by 0 bases and J by 4 bases, with 18 bases between them. The V gene's germline CDR1 is SGHRS and CDR2 YFSETQ. The CDR3 coding sequence is TGCGCCAGCAGCTTGGAGTCCCAGGCTAATCACGCAGATACGCAGTATTTT. This codes for CASSLESQANHADTQYF.

The chain joins TRBV5-6 to TRBJ2-1, with D maybe TRBD1 (6 bases). This CDR3 contains 11 residues. Trimming shortened V by 0 bases and J by 16 bases, and 11 bases separated the two germline ends. The germline V gene has CDR1 SGHDT and CDR2 YYEEEE. The chain's CDR3 is CASSLGGQGFF. Here the CDR3 DNA reads TGTGCCAGCAGCTTGGGGGGGCAGGGTTTCTTC.

The rearrangement links TRBV27 to TRBJ2-7; 11 bases align to TRBD1. Germline CDR1 and CDR2: MNHEY and SMNVEV (reference sequence). The J segment lost 6 bases and the V segment lost 5 bases, leaving 3 bases of the junction unmatched. This CDR3 contains 13 residues. The CDR3, as DNA: TGTGCCAGCAGTGGGACAGGGGGTGGCGAGCAGTACTTC. Its translation is CASSGTGGGEQYF.

The chain links TRBV19 to TRBJ1-3; D is unresolved. Germline CDR1 LNHDA, CDR2 SQIVND (reference sequence). This CDR3 contains 15 residues. V was cut by 2 bases and J by 0 bases, with 8 bases left in between. CDR3 protein: CASSISGGSGNTIYF. The CDR3 region has the DNA TGTGCCAGTAGTATATCAGGAGGCTCTGGAAACACCATATATTTT. Drawing the rest from reference TRBV19 and TRBJ1-3, the complete variable domain is DGGITQSPKYLFRKEGQNVTLSCEQNLNHDAMYWYRQDPGQGLRLIYYSQIVNDFQKGDIAEGYSVSREKKESFPLTVTSAQKNPTAFYLCASSISGGSGNTIYFGEGSWLTVV.

The chain recombines TRBV24-1 with TRBJ1-1, with 9 bases aligning to TRBD1. CDR1 is KGHDR, CDR2 SFDVKD, per germline. The CDR3 is 14 amino acids. Trimming took 7 bases from V and 7 from J; bases not matched to a gene: 9. CDR3 amino acids: CATSLTGGGGEAFF. The DNA for the CDR3 is TGTGCCACCAGCCTAACAGGGGGCGGGGGTGAAGCTTTCTTT.

J is TRBJ1-6 and V is TRBV6-5, with 10 bases aligning to TRBD1. Germline assignment: CDR1 MNHEY and CDR2 SVGAGI. The ends lost 2 bases at V and 10 bases at J; junction bases unmatched: 5. This CDR3 spans 15 amino acids. CDR3 nucleotide sequence: TGTGCCAGCAGTTACACGACAGGGGGCGGGTCACCCCTCCACTTT. This sequence encodes CASSYTTGGGSPLHF.

The chain carries TRBV28 and TRBJ2-2, with 7 bases aligning to TRBD1. Germline V gene lookup returns CDR1 MDHEN and CDR2 SYDVKM. V dropped 5 bases and J dropped 0; count of bases not matched to a gene: 12. The CDR3 spans 18 residues. In nucleotides, the CDR3 is TGTGCCAGCAGTGCTGGTGGCTTCGGGACAGCGAACACCGGGGAGCTGTTTTTT. It yields the protein CASSAGGFGTANTGELFF.

This chain links TRBV2 with TRBJ2-1, with D possibly being TRBD2 (7 bases). The V gene's germline CDR1 is SNHLY and CDR2 FYNNEI. The CDR3 length is 15 residues. Trimming removed 3 bases from V and 6 bases from J, with 15 bases in between. The CDR3 protein is CASSDLAGEGNEQFF. The CDR3 DNA reads TGTGCCAGCAGTGACTTGGCAGGGGAGGGCAATGAGCAGTTCTTC.

The chain is built from TRBV27 and TRBJ1-1, with D perhaps TRBD1 (6 bases). CDR1 and CDR2 (germline): MNHEY, SMNVEV (reference sequence). CDR3 length: 16 residues. Trimming removed 3 bases from V and 1 base from J, with 15 bases in between. The DNA of the CDR3 is TGTGCCAGCAGTTTGGGCAGGGGATGGGCGAACACTGAAGCTTTCTTT. This gives the protein CASSLGRGWANTEAFF.